In its sample, the clone carrying this T cell receptor (beta chain) was seen once. This specimen comes from a study of blood T cell repertoires in COVID-19. Turning to the study itself: From the United States, Italy and Spain came samples of acute and convalescent COVID-19.

Recruitment covered fewer than 25 US areas and drew participants whose ages spanned about 18 to 100 years. Measured with immunoSEQ multiplex PCR; TCRdb has only the in-frame clones, and not every one. The table has around 300,000 clones, over 75% seen once. Material for sequencing was PBMCs or T cells enriched from blood (not recorded which). This TCR came from a woman aged 25 to 39 who had recovered from COVID-19.

CDR3 protein: CASTGSGASYNEQFF. CDR3 nucleotides: TGTGCCAGCACAGGCAGCGGGGCTTCATACAATGAGCAGTTCTTC. The gene calls are TRBV13 and TRBJ2-1; TRBD2 matches at 7 bases. CDR1 and CDR2 (germline): PRHDT, FYEKMQ (reference sequence). J lost 4 bases, V lost 7 bases, and 10 bases had no gene match. This CDR3 spans 15 amino acids.